This T cell receptor beta chain originates from a study of CD4+ T cells in melanoma. Study-level points and caveats: A reported correlation linked neoantigen-specific CD4+ T cells to CD8+, macrophage and B cell function. Neoantigen-specific CD4+ T cells in melanoma reportedly had diverse differentiation states.

As regards this clone: The antigen is not known.

Data came from immunoSEQ multiplex PCR; TCRdb stores just in-frame clones and leaves some out. The table includes roughly 110,000 clones, around 92% detected once. Germline-derived CDR1 and CDR2 are SGHTS and YDEGEE. This CDR3 comprises 14 residues. Trimming left V 1 base short and J 0 bases short, with 6 bases between. The sequence came from a human donor with melanoma. Sequencing was performed on peripheral blood. The chain employs TRBV5-8 and TRBJ2-3; D remains ambiguous. The CDR3 spells CASSLPGSTDTQYF. DNA of the CDR3: TGTGCCAGCAGCTTGCCCGGAAGCACAGATACGCAGTATTTT.